Listed here is a single T cell receptor delta chain. Its cognate antigen is unknown. Extracted RNA was reverse transcribed into cDNA. Multiplex PCR used pooled V-gene forward primers and a constant-region reverse primer to amplify CDR3s. TCRdb fed the multiplex PCR reads into CATT to redo clone calling. In the table there are under 25,000 delta-chain clones, roughly 7.3% of which are singletons. Trimming at V came to 1 base and at J to 0 bases, leaving 10 bases not matched to a gene. The CDR3 sequence is 19 residues long. Germline assignment: CDR1 TSWWSYY and CDR2 QGS. This specimen comes from a study of Vδ1+ human thymocytes. Study observations and caveats: Highly polyclonal TRG and TRD repertoires with Gaussian CDR3 length distributions appeared in thymus.

The sample consisted of Vdelta1+ gamma-delta thymocytes from the thymus. Subset specified: FACS-sorted CD3+ TCRalphabeta- TCRVdelta1+ TCRVdelta2- thymocytes. This TCR came from a child in the first two years of life who had congenital heart surgery. The chain combines TRDV1 with TRDJ1; 11 bases are a match to TRDD3. Here the CDR3 DNA reads TGTGCTCTTGGGGAACGGAGGCCTGGGGGATACCCGTACACCGATAAACTCATCTTT. It translates to CALGERRPGGYPYTDKLIF.